Described below is a single TCR beta chain sequence and its context. Its antigen is not known. This sample is drawn from a study of Graves' ophthalmopathy and Graves' hyperthyroidism. Study-level findings and limits: The study's model predicted ophthalmopathy progression at about 68% sensitivity and approximately 78% specificity.

RNA transcripts yielded amplified TCR beta CDR3 regions. HTBI primers served in a first-round RT-PCR, which a second-round multiplex PCR followed. TCRdb reanalysed the multiplex PCR reads using MiXCR and keeps one entry per CDR3 protein. The table lists 500,000 to 600,000 distinct CDR3 sequences, roughly 40% of them singletons. The junction had 15 bases not matched to a gene; V was cut back by 2 bases and J by 6 bases. There are 18 residues in the CDR3. Germline V CDR1 and CDR2: SEHNR, FQNEAQ (reference sequence). V usage is TRBV7-9 and J usage is TRBJ2-5; TRBD2 aligns across 10 bases. The sequencing sample was made of peripheral blood or thyroid tissue (not recorded which). The clonotype was recovered from an adult man with Graves' hyperthyroidism. Here the CDR3 DNA reads TGTGCCAGCAGCTTAACTGACATAGCGGGGGGCCGCAAGAAGACCCAGTACTTC. This translates into CASSLTDIAGGRKKTQYF.